The 18 T cell receptor beta chains reported below all come from one sample, sequenced in a study of CD8 T cells in Susac syndrome. An input of about 0.5 to 1 ug of RNA was subjected to reverse transcription using random hexamers. TCRdb processed the immunoSEQ multiplex PCR reads anew with MiXCR; each CDR3 protein has one entry. Of approximately 170,000 distinct CDR3 sequences listed, about 91% were seen once; the top ten hold approximately 0.082%. Specimen: CD4+ T cells from PBMCs. These receptors originate from a human donor in good health.

The chain couples TRBV7-9 to TRBJ1-2; no clear D. The CDR3 is 12 amino acids. V was clipped by 7 bases and J by 3 bases, with 9 bases between them. CDR1 and CDR2 (germline): SEHNR, FQNEAQ (reference sequence). CDR3 amino acids: CASIEGYYGYTF. The CDR3 DNA is TGTGCCAGCATCGAGGGATACTATGGCTACACCTTC.

The chain carries TRBV29-1 and TRBJ2-7, with D perhaps TRBD1 (6 bases). There are 15 residues in the CDR3. From germline, CDR1 is SQVTM and CDR2 ANQGSEA. V dropped 3 bases and J dropped 6 bases, with 21 bases sitting between them. CDR3 nucleotide sequence: TGCAGCGTTGACGTAATTATCTCAGGGGCGTCCGAGCAGTACTTC. Translating it yields CSVDVIISGASEQYF.

This clonotype appeared a single time. V and J are TRBV5-1 and TRBJ2-2, with 7 bases matching TRBD1. Germline CDR1 and CDR2: SGHRS and YFSETQ. The V gene end was trimmed by 4 bases and the J gene end by 4 bases; junction bases not matched to a gene: 7. The length of the CDR3 is 15 residues. CDR3 DNA: TGCGCCAGCAGCACTGGACAGGCGGGCACCGGGGAGCTGTTTTTT. Translating it yields CASSTGQAGTGELFF.

The chain uses TRBV29-1 and TRBJ1-2; a weak D match, TRBD1 (6 bases). Germline V gives CDR1 SQVTM, CDR2 ANQGSEA. The CDR3 has 12 amino acids. The V end was cut by 6 bases, the J end by 9 bases, with 17 bases between. CDR3 DNA sequence: TGCAGCGTGAAAACGGACAGAACGCGCTACACCTTC. Amino acids: CSVKTDRTRYTF. Combining the CDR3 with reference TRBV29-1 and TRBJ1-2 gives the whole variable domain SAVISQKPSRDICQRGTSLTIQCQVDSQVTMMFWYRQQPGQSLTLIATANQGSEATYESGFVIDKFPISRPNLTFSTLTVSNMSPEDSSIYLCSVKTDRTRYTFGSGTRLTVV.

The chain's CDR3 is CASSYPSREQYF. CDR3 bases: TGTGCCAGCAGTTACCCTTCTAGAGAGCAGTACTTC. The chain uses TRBV6-2 or TRBV6-3 and TRBJ2-7; D remains ambiguous. The CDR3 length is 12 residues. CDR1 and CDR2 (germline): MNHEY, SVGEGT. V was trimmed by 2 bases and J by 7 bases, leaving 9 bases between them.

The CDR3 nucleotides read TGTGCCAGCAGACCGGGAACGGACACTGAAGCTTTCTTT. As protein: CASRPGTDTEAFF. This chain links TRBV25-1 with TRBJ1-1; D not certain. Trimming shortened V by 6 bases and J by 3 bases, and 11 bases separated the two germline ends. Germline lookup yields CDR1 MGHDK and CDR2 SYGVNS. The CDR3 sequence is 13 residues long.

The chain joins TRBV4-1 to TRBJ2-5; D remains unclear. Per the germline V gene, CDR1 is MGHRA and CDR2 is YSYEKL. The CDR3 length is 17 residues. The V and J ends lost 4 bases and 4 bases respectively, with 22 bases between them. This CDR3 is CASSPFFERGSGETQYF. In DNA form, the CDR3 reads TGCGCCAGCAGCCCGTTCTTTGAGCGAGGAAGTGGAGAGACCCAGTACTTC.

V and J are TRBV5-8 and TRBJ2-7; a weak D match, TRBD1 (6 bases). Per the germline V gene, CDR1 is SGHTS and CDR2 is YDEGEE. V shed 3 bases and J shed 1 base, with 17 bases lying between them. The CDR3 extends over 16 amino acids. The CDR3 here is CASSSDRHKKSYEQYF. CDR3 nucleotide sequence: TGTGCCAGCAGCTCGGACAGACACAAGAAGTCCTACGAGCAGTACTTC.

The J gene is TRBJ1-2, the V gene TRBV7-9; D is possibly TRBD1 (5 bases). CDR3 length: 11 residues. Between the trimmed V and J ends, which lost 7 bases and 8 bases, there was a span of 11 bases. Germline assignment: CDR1 SEHNR and CDR2 FQNEAQ (reference sequence). The CDR3 is CASTREGGYTF. The CDR3 nucleotides read TGTGCCAGCACCAGGGAAGGCGGCTACACCTTC.

As DNA, the CDR3 is TGTGCCAGCAGCTTACCGTGGACGAGGGGTAACACCGGGGAGCTGTTTTTT. Amino acid sequence: CASSLPWTRGNTGELFF. The gene calls are TRBV7-9 and TRBJ2-2, with D tentatively TRBD1 or TRBD2 (5 bases each). V was clipped by 2 bases and J by 2 bases, with 15 bases between them. This CDR3 has 17 amino acids. The germline V gene encodes CDR1 SEHNR and CDR2 FQNEAQ (reference sequence).

Details on this clonotype: At one boundary the junction diverges from the germline segment, which might be a read error. The CDR3 DNA reads as TGTGCCAGCAGCTTTCTAGGGGACGACACTGGAGCTTTCTTT. Translation gives CASSFLGDDTGAFF. The rearrangement uses TRBV7-9 and TRBJ1-1, with D perhaps TRBD1 (5 bases). The CDR3 runs 14 residues. CDR1 and CDR2 (germline): SEHNR, FQNEAQ (reference sequence).

This chain connects TRBV3-1 to TRBJ2-7, with D possibly TRBD1 on 6 matching bases. Germline V gives CDR1 LGHDT, CDR2 YNNKEL (reference sequence). V lost 2 bases to trimming and J lost 4 bases, with 12 bases between them. The CDR3 has 14 amino acids. CDR3 in DNA: TGTGCCAGCAGCCAACGGGACAAATCTTACGAGCAGTACTTC. This gives the protein CASSQRDKSYEQYF.

The chain carries TRBV10-3 and TRBJ2-3; 8 bases are shared with TRBD1. CDR1 is ENHRY, CDR2 SYGVKD, per germline. The CDR3 runs to 14 residues. The V segment lost 3 bases and the J segment 4 bases; nucleotides outside the gene matches: 3. The DNA for the CDR3 is TGTGCCATCAGTGAAAGACAGGGGTCAGATACGCAGTATTTT. Amino acid sequence: CAISERQGSDTQYF.

This clonotype came up a few times. The chain recombines TRBV12-3 or TRBV12-4 with TRBJ2-2, with D perhaps matching TRBD2 (5 bases). This CDR3 contains 14 residues. Trimming pared 5 bases from V and 4 bases from J, leaving 11 bases between. The CDR3 spells CASSPGGSTGELFF. Here the CDR3 DNA reads TGTGCCAGCAGTCCTGGAGGAAGCACCGGGGAGCTGTTTTTT.

The rearrangement links TRBV29-1 to TRBJ2-5, with D hard to call. From germline, CDR1 is SQVTM and CDR2 ANQGSEA. The CDR3 is 12 residues long. Trimming took 1 base from V and 1 from J, leaving 4 bases between them. CDR3 sequence reads: CSVEAFQETQYF. CDR3 nucleotide sequence: TGCAGCGTTGAAGCATTCCAAGAGACCCAGTACTTC.

This clonotype was observed a single time. V is TRBV2 and J is TRBJ1-1; D uncertain. The V gene's germline CDR1 is SNHLY and CDR2 FYNNEI. The CDR3 spans 10 residues. The ends were cut back, 6 bases at V and 4 bases at J, with 3 bases in the middle. The CDR3: CASRVTEAFF. CDR3 nucleotide sequence: TGTGCCAGCAGAGTCACTGAAGCTTTCTTT. The full variable domain, rest sourced from reference TRBV2 and TRBJ1-1, is EPEVTQTPSHQVTQMGQEVILRCVPISNHLYFYWYRQILGQKVEFLVSFYNNEISEKSEIFDDQFSVERPDGSNFTLKIRSTKLEDSAMYFCASRVTEAFFGQGTRLTVV.

This chain links TRBV30 with TRBJ2-1, with D possibly matching TRBD1 (6 bases). The V gene lost 0 bases and the J gene lost 0 bases, with 6 bases spanning the gap. Germline V lookup: CDR1 GTSNPN, CDR2 SVGIG (reference sequence). The CDR3 runs to 14 residues. CDR3 loop: CAWSVGGSYNEQFF. In nucleotides, the CDR3 is TGTGCCTGGAGTGTAGGGGGCTCCTACAATGAGCAGTTCTTC.

The chain couples TRBV7-9 to TRBJ2-1, with 11 bases aligning to TRBD1. The CDR3 length is 16 residues. Trimming at V came to 5 bases and at J to 6 bases, leaving 9 bases not matched to a gene. The germline CDR1 and CDR2 sequences are SEHNR and FQNEAQ (reference sequence). In DNA, the CDR3 is TGTGCCAGCAGCCGGGGACAGGGGGAGCGCAGCAATGAGCAGTTCTTC. Translated, it gives CASSRGQGERSNEQFF.